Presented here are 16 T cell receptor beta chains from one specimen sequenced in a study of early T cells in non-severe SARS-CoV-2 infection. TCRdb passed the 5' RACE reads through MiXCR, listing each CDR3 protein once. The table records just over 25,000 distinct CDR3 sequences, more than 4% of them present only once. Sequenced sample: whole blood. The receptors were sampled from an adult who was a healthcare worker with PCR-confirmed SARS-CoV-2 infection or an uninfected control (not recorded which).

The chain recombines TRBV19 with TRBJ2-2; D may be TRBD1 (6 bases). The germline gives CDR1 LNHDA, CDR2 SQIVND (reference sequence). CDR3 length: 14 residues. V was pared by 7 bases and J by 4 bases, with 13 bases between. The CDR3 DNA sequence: TGTGCCAGTACCCCGGGACAACTCACCGGGGAGCTGTTTTTT. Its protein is CASTPGQLTGELFF. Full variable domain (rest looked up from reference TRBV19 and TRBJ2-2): DGGITQSPKYLFRKEGQNVTLSCEQNLNHDAMYWYRQDPGQGLRLIYYSQIVNDFQKGDIAEGYSVSREKKESFPLTVTSAQKNPTAFYLCASTPGQLTGELFFGEGSRLTVL.

The CDR3 spells CASSISLPLAGTSYNEQFF. DNA for the CDR3: TGTGCCAGTAGTATATCCCTCCCATTAGCGGGTACCTCCTACAATGAGCAGTTCTTC. The chain joins TRBV19 to TRBJ2-1, with 7 bases fitting TRBD2. Germline loops: CDR1 LNHDA, CDR2 SQIVND (reference sequence). After removal of 2 bases from V and 0 bases from J, the junction contained 13 bases not matched to a gene. The CDR3 is made up of 19 amino acids. The full variable domain, its missing parts supplied by reference TRBV19 and TRBJ2-1, is DGGITQSPKYLFRKEGQNVTLSCEQNLNHDAMYWYRQDPGQGLRLIYYSQIVNDFQKGDIAEGYSVSREKKESFPLTVTSAQKNPTAFYLCASSISLPLAGTSYNEQFFGPGTRLTVL.

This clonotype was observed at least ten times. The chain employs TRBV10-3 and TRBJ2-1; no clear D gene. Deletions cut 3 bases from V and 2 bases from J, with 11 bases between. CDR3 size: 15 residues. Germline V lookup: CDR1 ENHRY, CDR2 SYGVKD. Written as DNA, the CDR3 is TGTGCCATCAGTGAAATGGGTCTCACCTACAATGAGCAGTTCTTC. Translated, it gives CAISEMGLTYNEQFF.

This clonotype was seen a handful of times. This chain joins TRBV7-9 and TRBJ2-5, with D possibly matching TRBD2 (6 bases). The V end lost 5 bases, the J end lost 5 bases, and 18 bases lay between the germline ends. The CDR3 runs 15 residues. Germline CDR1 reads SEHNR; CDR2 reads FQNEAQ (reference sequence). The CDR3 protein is CASSGGTNRTETQYF. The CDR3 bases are TGTGCCAGCAGCGGCGGGACCAACCGAACGGAGACCCAGTACTTC.

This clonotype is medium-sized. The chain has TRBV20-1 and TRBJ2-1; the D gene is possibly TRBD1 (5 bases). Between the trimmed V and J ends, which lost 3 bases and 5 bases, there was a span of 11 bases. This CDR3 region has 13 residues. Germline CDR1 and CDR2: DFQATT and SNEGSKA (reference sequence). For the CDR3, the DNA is TGCAGTGCTAGTAGGGGCGGAAACAATGAGCAGTTCTTC. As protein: CSASRGGNNEQFF.

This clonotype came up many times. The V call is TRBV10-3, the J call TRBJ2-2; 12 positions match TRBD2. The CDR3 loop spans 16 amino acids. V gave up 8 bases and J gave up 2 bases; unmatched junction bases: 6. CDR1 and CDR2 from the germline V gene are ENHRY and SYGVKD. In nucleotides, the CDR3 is TGTGCCATCCCCCAGACTAGCGGGAGTAACACCGGGGAGCTGTTTTTT. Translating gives CAIPQTSGSNTGELFF.

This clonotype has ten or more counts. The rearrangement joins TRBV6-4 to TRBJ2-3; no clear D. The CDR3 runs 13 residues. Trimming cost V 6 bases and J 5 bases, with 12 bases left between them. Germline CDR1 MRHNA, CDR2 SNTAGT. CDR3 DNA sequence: TGTGCCAGCAGCCCCGACTGGGGAGATACGCAGTATTTT. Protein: CASSPDWGDTQYF.

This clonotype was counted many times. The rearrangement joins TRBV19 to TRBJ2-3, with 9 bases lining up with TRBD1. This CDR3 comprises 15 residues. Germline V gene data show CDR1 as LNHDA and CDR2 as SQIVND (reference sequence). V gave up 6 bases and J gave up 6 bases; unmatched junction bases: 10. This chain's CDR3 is CASSLAGTGKDTQYF. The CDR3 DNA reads TGTGCCAGTAGCCTGGCCGGGACAGGGAAGGATACGCAGTATTTT.

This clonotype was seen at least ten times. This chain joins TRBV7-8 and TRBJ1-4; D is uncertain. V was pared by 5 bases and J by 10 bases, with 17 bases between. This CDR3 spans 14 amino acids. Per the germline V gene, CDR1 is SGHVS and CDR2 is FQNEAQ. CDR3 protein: CASSTGSPPGKLFF. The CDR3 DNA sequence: TGTGCCAGCAGCACGGGTTCTCCCCCGGGAAAACTGTTTTTT.

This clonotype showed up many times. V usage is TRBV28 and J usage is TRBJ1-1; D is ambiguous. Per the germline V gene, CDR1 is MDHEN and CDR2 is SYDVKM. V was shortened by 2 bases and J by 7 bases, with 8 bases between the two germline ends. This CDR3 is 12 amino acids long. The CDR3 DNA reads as TGTGCCAGCAGTTTAGGGCGGTTTGAAGCTTTCTTT. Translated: CASSLGRFEAFF.

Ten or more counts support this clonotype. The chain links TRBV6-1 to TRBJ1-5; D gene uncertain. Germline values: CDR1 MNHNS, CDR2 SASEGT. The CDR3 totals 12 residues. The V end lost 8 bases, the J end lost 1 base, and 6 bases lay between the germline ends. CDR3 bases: TGTGCCAGCCTGCAGAGCAATCAGCCCCAGCATTTT. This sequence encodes CASLQSNQPQHF.

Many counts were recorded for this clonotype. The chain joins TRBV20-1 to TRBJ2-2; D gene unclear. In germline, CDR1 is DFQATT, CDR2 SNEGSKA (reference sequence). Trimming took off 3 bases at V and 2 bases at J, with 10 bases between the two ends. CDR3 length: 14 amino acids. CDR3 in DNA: TGCAGTGCTAGCGACCTTTATAACACCGGGGAGCTGTTTTTT. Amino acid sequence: CSASDLYNTGELFF.

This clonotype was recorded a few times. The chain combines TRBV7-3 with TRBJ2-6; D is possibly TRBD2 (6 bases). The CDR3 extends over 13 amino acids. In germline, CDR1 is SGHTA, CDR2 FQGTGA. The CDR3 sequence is CATGSPGANVLTF. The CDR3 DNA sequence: TGTGCTACCGGGAGCCCCGGGGCCAACGTCCTGACTTTC. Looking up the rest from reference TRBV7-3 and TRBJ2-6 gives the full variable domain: GAGVSQTPSNKVTEKGKYVELRCDPISGHTALYWYRQSLGQGPEFLIYFQGTGAADDSGLPNDRFFAVRPEGSVSTLKIQRTERGDSAVYLCATGSPGANVLTFGAGSRLTVL.

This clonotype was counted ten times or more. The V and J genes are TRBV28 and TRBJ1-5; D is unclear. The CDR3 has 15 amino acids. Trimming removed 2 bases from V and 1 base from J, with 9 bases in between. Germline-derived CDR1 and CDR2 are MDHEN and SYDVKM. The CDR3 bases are TGTGCCAGCAGTTTAGGAACTCAGAGCAATCAGCCCCAGCATTTT. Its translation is CASSLGTQSNQPQHF. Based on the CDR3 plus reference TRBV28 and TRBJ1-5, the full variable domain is DVKVTQSSRYLVKRTGEKVFLECVQDMDHENMFWYRQDPGLGLRLIYFSYDVKMKEKGDIPEGYSVSREKKERFSLILESASTNQTSMYLCASSLGTQSNQPQHFGDGTRLSIL.

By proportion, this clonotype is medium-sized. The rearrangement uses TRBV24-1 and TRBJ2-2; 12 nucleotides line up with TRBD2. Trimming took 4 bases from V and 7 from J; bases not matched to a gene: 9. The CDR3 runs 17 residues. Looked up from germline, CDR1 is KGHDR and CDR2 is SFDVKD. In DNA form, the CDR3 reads TGTGCCACCAGTGAATCTAGCGGGAGGGCCTTGGTCGGGGAGCTGTTTTTT. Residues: CATSESSGRALVGELFF.

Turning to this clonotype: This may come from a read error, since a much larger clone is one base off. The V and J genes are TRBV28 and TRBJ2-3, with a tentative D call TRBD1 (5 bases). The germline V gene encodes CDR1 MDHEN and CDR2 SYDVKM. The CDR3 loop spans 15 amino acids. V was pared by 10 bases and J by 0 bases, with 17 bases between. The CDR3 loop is CANNPRGQSTDTQYF. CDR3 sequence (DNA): TGTGCCAACAACCCGAGAGGACAAAGCACAGATACGCAGTATTTT.